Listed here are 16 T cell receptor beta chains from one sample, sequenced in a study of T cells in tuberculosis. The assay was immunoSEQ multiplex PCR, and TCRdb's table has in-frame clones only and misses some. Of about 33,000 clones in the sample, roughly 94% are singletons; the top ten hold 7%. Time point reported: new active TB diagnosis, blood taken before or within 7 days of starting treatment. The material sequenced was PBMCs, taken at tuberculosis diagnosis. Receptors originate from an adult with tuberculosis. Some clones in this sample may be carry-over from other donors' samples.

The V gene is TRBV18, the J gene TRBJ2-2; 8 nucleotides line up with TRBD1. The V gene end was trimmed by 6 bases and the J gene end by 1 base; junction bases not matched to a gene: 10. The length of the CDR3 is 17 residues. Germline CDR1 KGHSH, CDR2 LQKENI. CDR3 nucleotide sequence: TGTGCCAGCTCCTTGATTCAGGGGGCGCTGAACACCGGGGAGCTGTTTTTT. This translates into CASSLIQGALNTGELFF. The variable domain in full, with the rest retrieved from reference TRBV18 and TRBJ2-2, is NAGVMQNPRHLVRRRGQEARLRCSPMKGHSHVYWYRQLPEEGLKFMVYLQKENIIDESGMPKERFSAEFPKEGPSILRIQQVVRGDSAAYFCASSLIQGALNTGELFFGEGSRLTVL.

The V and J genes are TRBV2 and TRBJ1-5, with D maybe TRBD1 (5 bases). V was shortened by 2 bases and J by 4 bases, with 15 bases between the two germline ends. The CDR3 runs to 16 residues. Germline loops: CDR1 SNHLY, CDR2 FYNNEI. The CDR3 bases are TGTGCCAGCAGTGAATCAGCCGGGGGAGGGAATCAGCCCCAGCATTTT. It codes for CASSESAGGGNQPQHF.

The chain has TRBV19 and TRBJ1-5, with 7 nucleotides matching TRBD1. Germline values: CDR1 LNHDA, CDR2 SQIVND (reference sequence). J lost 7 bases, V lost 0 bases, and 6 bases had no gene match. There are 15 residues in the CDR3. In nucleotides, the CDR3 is TGTGCCAGTAGTATAGATCACAGGGGAAAGCAGCCCCAGCATTTT. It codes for CASSIDHRGKQPQHF.

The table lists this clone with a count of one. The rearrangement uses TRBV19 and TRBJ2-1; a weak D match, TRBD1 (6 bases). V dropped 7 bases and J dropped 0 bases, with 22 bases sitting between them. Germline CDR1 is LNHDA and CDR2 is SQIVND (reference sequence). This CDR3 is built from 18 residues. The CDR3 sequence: CASTPGQGSHLSYNEQFF. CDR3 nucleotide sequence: TGTGCCAGTACCCCTGGGCAGGGGTCGCACCTCTCCTACAATGAGCAGTTCTTC.

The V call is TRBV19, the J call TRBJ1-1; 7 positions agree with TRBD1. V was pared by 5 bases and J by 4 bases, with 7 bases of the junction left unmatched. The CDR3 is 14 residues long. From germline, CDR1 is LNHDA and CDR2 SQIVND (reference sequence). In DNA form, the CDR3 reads TGTGCCAGTAGTCGGGACAGATCGGGCACTGAAGCTTTCTTT. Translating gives CASSRDRSGTEAFF.

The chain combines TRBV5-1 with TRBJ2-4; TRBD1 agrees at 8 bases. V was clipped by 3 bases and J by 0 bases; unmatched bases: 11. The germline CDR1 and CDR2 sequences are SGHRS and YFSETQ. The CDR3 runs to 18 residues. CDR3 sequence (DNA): TGCGCCAGCAGCTCCGACAGGGGCGGATTTCTAGCCAAAAACATTCAGTACTTC. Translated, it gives CASSSDRGGFLAKNIQYF.

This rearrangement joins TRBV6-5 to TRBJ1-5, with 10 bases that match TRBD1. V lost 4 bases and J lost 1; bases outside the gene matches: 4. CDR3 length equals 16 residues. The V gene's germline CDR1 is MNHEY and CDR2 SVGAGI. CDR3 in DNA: TGTGCCAGCAGTTTACGACAGGGGGCGAGCAATCAGCCCCAGCATTTT. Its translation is CASSLRQGASNQPQHF.

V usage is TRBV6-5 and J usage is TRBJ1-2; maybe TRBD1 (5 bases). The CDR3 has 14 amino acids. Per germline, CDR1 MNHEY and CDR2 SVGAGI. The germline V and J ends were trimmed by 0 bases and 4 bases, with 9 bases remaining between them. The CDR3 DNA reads TGTGCCAGCAGTTACTCGGCAGGGTTCTATGGCTACACCTTC. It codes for CASSYSAGFYGYTF.

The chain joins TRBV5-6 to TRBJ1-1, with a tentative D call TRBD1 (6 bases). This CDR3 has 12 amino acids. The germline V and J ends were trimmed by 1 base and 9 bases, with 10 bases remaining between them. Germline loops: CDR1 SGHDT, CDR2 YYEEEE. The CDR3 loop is CASSLQTGKAFF. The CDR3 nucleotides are TGTGCCAGCAGCTTGCAAACAGGGAAAGCTTTCTTT.

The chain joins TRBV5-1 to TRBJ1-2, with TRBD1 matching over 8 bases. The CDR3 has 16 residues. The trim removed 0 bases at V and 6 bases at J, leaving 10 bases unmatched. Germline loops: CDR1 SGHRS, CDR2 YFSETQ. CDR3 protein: CASSLASSGTGDGYTF. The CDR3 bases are TGCGCCAGCAGCTTGGCTTCGTCGGGGACAGGTGATGGCTACACCTTC.

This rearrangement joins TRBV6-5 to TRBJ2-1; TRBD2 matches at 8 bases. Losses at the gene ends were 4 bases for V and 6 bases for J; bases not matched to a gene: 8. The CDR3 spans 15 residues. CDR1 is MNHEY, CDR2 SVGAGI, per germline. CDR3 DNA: TGTGCCAGCAGTTCCCCCGGGGGGGCCCTCAATGAGCAGTTCTTC. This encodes CASSSPGGALNEQFF.

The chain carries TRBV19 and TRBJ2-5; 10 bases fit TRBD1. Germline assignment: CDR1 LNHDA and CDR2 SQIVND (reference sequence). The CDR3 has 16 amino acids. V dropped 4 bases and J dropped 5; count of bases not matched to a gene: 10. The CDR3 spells CASSTYRQGAYETQYF. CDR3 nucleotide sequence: TGTGCCAGTAGTACATATCGACAGGGGGCTTACGAGACCCAGTACTTC. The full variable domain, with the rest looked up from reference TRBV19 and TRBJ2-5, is DGGITQSPKYLFRKEGQNVTLSCEQNLNHDAMYWYRQDPGQGLRLIYYSQIVNDFQKGDIAEGYSVSREKKESFPLTVTSAQKNPTAFYLCASSTYRQGAYETQYFGPGTRLLVL.

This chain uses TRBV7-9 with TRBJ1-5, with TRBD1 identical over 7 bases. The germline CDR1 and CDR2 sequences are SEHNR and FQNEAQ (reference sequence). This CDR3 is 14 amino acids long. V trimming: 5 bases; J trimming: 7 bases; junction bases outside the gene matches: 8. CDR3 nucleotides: TGTGCCAGCAGCCCAGACAGGGTAGAGCAGCCCCAGCATTTT. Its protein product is CASSPDRVEQPQHF.

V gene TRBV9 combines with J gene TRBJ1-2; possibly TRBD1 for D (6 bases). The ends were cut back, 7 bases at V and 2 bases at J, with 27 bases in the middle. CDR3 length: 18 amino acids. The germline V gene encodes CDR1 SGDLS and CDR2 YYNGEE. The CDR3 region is CASSRGVRPGEGNYGYTF. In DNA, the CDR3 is TGTGCCAGCTCGAGAGGGGTTCGTCCAGGGGAAGGAAACTATGGCTACACCTTC. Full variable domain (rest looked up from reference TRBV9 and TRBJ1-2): DSGVTQTPKHLITATGQRVTLRCSPRSGDLSVYWYQQSLDQGLQFLIQYYNGEERAKGNILERFSAQQFPDLHSELNLSSLELGDSALYFCASSRGVRPGEGNYGYTFGSGTRLTVV.

CDR3: CASSPGEPWTRPNYGYTF. In nucleotides, the CDR3 is TGTGCCAGTAGTCCTGGCGAACCGTGGACACGTCCTAACTATGGCTACACCTTC. The chain combines TRBV19 with TRBJ1-2; D is perhaps TRBD1 (5 bases). CDR1 is LNHDA and CDR2 is SQIVND in the germline V gene (reference sequence). With 5 bases removed from V and 0 bases from J, the gap between germline ends came to 22 bases. This CDR3 region has 18 residues.

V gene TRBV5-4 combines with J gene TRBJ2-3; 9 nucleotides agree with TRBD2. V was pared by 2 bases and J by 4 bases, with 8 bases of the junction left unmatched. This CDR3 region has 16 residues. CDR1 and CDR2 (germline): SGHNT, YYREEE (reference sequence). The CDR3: CASSFISGRFSDTQYF. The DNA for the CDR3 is TGTGCCAGCAGCTTTATCAGCGGGAGGTTCTCAGATACGCAGTATTTT.